The 30 T cell receptor beta chains below all came from one sample that was sequenced in a study of blood T cell repertoires in COVID-19 (dated by TCRdb to 2018 to 2020). Receptor amplification or capture employed the immunoSEQ multiplex PCR assay. The table comes from immuneACCESS by way of TCRdb, which keeps in-frame sequences with V and J called. Part of the clones is missing from these tables; in studies checked, under half for an unresolved V gene and the rest for unknown reasons. The sample has a few hundred thousand clones on record, over 75% of them singletons. 2.5% to 3.5% of the sample lies in the top ten. The sample comprised PBMCs or T cells enriched from blood (not recorded which). The receptors derive from a woman younger than 45 who had recovered from COVID-19.

This chain joins TRBV4-1 and TRBJ1-6; no reliable D call. V was shortened by 2 bases and J by 4 bases, with 6 bases between the two germline ends. From germline, CDR1 is MGHRA and CDR2 YSYEKL. The CDR3 spans 14 residues. The CDR3: CASSQREYNSPLHF. The CDR3 DNA is TGCGCCAGCAGCCAAAGAGAGTATAATTCACCCCTCCACTTT.

This clone was seen only once. The J gene is TRBJ2-1, the V gene TRBV6-4; 11 bases are shared with TRBD2. CDR3 size: 13 residues. Germline V gene data show CDR1 as MRHNA and CDR2 as SNTAGT. V trimming: 9 bases; J trimming: 6 bases; junction bases outside the gene matches: 4. The CDR3, as DNA: TGTGCCAGTTCTAGCGGGAGGTTCAATGAGCAGTTCTTC. Its translation: CASSSGRFNEQFF.

V and J are TRBV23-1 and TRBJ2-7, with D maybe TRBD2 (6 bases). TRBV23-1 is reported as an ORF; its role is uncertain. This CDR3 is 17 amino acids long. V lost 6 bases, J lost 0 bases, and 21 bases lay in between. The CDR3 nucleotides read TGCGCCAGCAGGCGTCGTGGGAGGCTCGGAAGCTCCTACGAGCAGTACTTC. Amino acids: CASRRRGRLGSSYEQYF.

The chain combines TRBV18 with TRBJ1-5; maybe TRBD1 (6 bases). V was trimmed by 8 bases and J by 5 bases, leaving 13 bases between them. The CDR3 has 13 amino acids. Per the germline V gene, CDR1 is KGHSH and CDR2 is LQKENI. CDR3 in DNA: TGTGCCAGCACTGAAAGGACAGATCAGCCCCAGCATTTT. Translating gives CASTERTDQPQHF.

The chain uses TRBV5-1 and TRBJ1-1; no clear D. Trimming stripped 6 bases from V and 0 bases from J, with 15 bases between. CDR1 SGHRS and CDR2 YFSETQ come from the germline V gene. The CDR3 has 15 residues. The CDR3 sequence: CASIGLGALNTEAFF. The CDR3 nucleotides are TGCGCCAGCATTGGGTTGGGAGCCTTGAACACTGAAGCTTTCTTT. The variable domain in full, with the rest retrieved from reference TRBV5-1 and TRBJ1-1, is KAGVTQTPRYLIKTRGQQVTLSCSPISGHRSVSWYQQTPGQGLQFLFEYFSETQRNKGNFPGRFSGRQFSNSRSEMNVSTLELGDSALYLCASIGLGALNTEAFFGQGTRLTVV.

This clone was detected a few times. The V and J genes are TRBV5-5 and TRBJ1-4; 9 bases are a match to TRBD1. J gave up 4 bases and V 4 bases, and 8 bases lay outside the gene matches. The germline V gene encodes CDR1 SGHKS and CDR2 YYEKEE (reference sequence). The CDR3 has 16 residues. CDR3 sequence (DNA): TGTGCCAGCAGCACTGGACAGGGGCGACTTAATGAAAAACTGTTTTTT. It translates to CASSTGQGRLNEKLFF.

The chain has TRBV9 and TRBJ1-1; 8 nucleotides align to TRBD1. The CDR3 contains 15 residues. V was clipped by 3 bases and J by 4 bases; unmatched bases: 8. In germline, CDR1 is SGDLS, CDR2 YYNGEE. The CDR3 DNA reads TGTGCCAGCAGCGGGTCAGCAGGGGGCTTCACTGAAGCTTTCTTT. Translated, it gives CASSGSAGGFTEAFF.

This clone has just a few counts. The chain is built from TRBV27 and TRBJ1-2; weak D call: TRBD1 (6 bases). This CDR3 region has 18 residues. The germline gives CDR1 MNHEY, CDR2 SMNVEV (reference sequence). Trimming removed 2 bases at V and 7 bases at J, with 26 bases between. In DNA, the CDR3 is TGTGCCAGCAGTTTAAAAGGCGGGGGCGTTGGCTCGGGGGCTGGCTACACCTTC. Its translation is CASSLKGGGVGSGAGYTF.

V is TRBV5-1 and J is TRBJ2-7; TRBD1 aligns across 7 bases. The CDR3 is made up of 14 amino acids. The V gene's germline CDR1 is SGHRS and CDR2 YFSETQ. The V segment lost 0 bases and the J segment 4 bases; nucleotides outside the gene matches: 4. The CDR3 nucleotides are TGCGCCAGCAGCTTGGGACAGGGTGGTTACGAGCAGTACTTC. Residues: CASSLGQGGYEQYF.

This rearrangement joins TRBV5-1 to TRBJ2-7; TRBD2 matches 12 bases. V lost 5 bases, J lost 4 bases, and 7 bases stayed unmatched. Germline CDR1 reads SGHRS; CDR2 reads YFSETQ. The CDR3 runs 15 residues. CDR3 DNA: TGCGCCAGCAGTTTTCTAGCGGGAGGGCCTTACGAGCAGTACTTC. Translated: CASSFLAGGPYEQYF.

This sequence joins TRBV9 and TRBJ2-1, with unresolved D. Germline CDR1 is SGDLS and CDR2 is YYNGEE. V dropped 1 base and J dropped 7 bases, with 3 bases sitting between them. The CDR3 length is 11 residues. CDR3 DNA sequence: TGTGCCAGCAGCGTACAAAATGAGCAGTTCTTC. It encodes CASSVQNEQFF.

This clone came up a few times. This chain connects TRBV4-2 to TRBJ1-4; 9 bases line up with TRBD1. The CDR3 length is 17 residues. With 4 bases clipped from V and 6 bases from J, the junction kept 12 bases outside the gene matches. Germline-derived CDR1 and CDR2 are LGHNA and YNFKEQ. CDR3 sequence (DNA): TGTGCCAGCAGCCTAGGACAGGGGACTGTGGGAGATGAAAAACTGTTTTTT. It encodes CASSLGQGTVGDEKLFF.

The table lists this clone with a count of one. The chain employs TRBV2 and TRBJ1-5, with 8 bases lining up with TRBD1. This CDR3 contains 15 residues. Unmatched junction bases numbered 12, after V lost 7 bases and J lost 7 bases. Germline V CDR1 and CDR2: SNHLY, FYNNEI. CDR3 sequence reads: CASNMLDRARQPQHF. In nucleotides, the CDR3 is TGTGCCAGCAATATGTTGGACAGGGCTAGGCAGCCCCAGCATTTT.

The rearrangement uses TRBV6-5 and TRBJ1-1, with D possibly TRBD1 on 6 matching bases. This CDR3 contains 14 residues. V was trimmed by 5 bases and J by 5 bases, leaving 15 bases between them. Germline V gene data show CDR1 as MNHEY and CDR2 as SVGAGI. The CDR3 coding sequence is TGTGCCAGCAGTAAGACAGGTGGACAGACTGAAGCTTTCTTT. The encoded protein is CASSKTGGQTEAFF.

Only a few counts were recorded for this clone. The rearrangement links TRBV28 to TRBJ1-2; D gene ambiguous. This CDR3 has 14 amino acids. Germline CDR1 and CDR2: MDHEN and SYDVKM. Trimming removed 7 bases at V and 5 bases at J, with 17 bases between. CDR3 sequence (DNA): TGTGCCAGCACCAACCCGGGAGTTGGGTATGGCTACACCTTC. This translates into CASTNPGVGYGYTF.

This rearrangement joins TRBV19 to TRBJ1-2; D is perhaps TRBD1 (6 bases). From germline, CDR1 is LNHDA and CDR2 SQIVND (reference sequence). Trimming pared 0 bases from V and 4 bases from J, leaving 6 bases between. The CDR3 is 13 amino acids. CDR3 residues: CASSIEGAYGYTF. The CDR3, as DNA: TGTGCCAGTAGTATAGAGGGGGCCTATGGCTACACCTTC.

The chain combines TRBV6-5 with TRBJ1-1, with D unclear. The CDR3 contains 14 residues. CDR1 is MNHEY and CDR2 is SVGAGI in the germline V gene. The ends were cut back, 5 bases at V and 3 bases at J, with 13 bases in the middle. This CDR3 reads CASSTENLYTEAFF. In nucleotides, the CDR3 is TGTGCCAGCAGTACCGAGAATCTGTACACTGAAGCTTTCTTT.

This chain links TRBV7-6 with TRBJ2-7, with D perhaps TRBD1 (5 bases). The CDR3 covers 14 residues. The V gene lost 5 bases and the J gene lost 4 bases, with 15 bases spanning the gap. CDR1 is SGHVS, CDR2 FNYEAQ, per germline. The CDR3 coding sequence is TGTGCCAGCAGCGAAGTCCAGGGCTCGTACGAGCAGTACTTC. Its translation: CASSEVQGSYEQYF.

The genes are TRBV7-8 and TRBJ1-2; D may be TRBD1 (5 bases). CDR3 length: 16 residues. Trimming cost V 7 bases and J 0 bases, with 18 bases left between them. Germline-derived CDR1 and CDR2 are SGHVS and FQNEAQ. The chain's CDR3 is CASTPGRGQPNYGYTF. The CDR3 nucleotides read TGTGCCAGCACCCCAGGGCGGGGTCAACCTAACTATGGCTACACCTTC.

The chain combines TRBV25-1 with TRBJ1-1; D is ambiguous. V dropped 3 bases and J dropped 4 bases, with 12 bases sitting between them. Germline assignment: CDR1 MGHDK and CDR2 SYGVNS. The CDR3 totals 14 residues. CDR3 nucleotides: TGTGCCAGCAGTGAGCCCACATCGGGCACTGAAGCTTTCTTT. Amino acids: CASSEPTSGTEAFF. Full variable domain (remainder filled in from reference TRBV25-1 and TRBJ1-1): EADIYQTPRYLVIGTGKKITLECSQTMGHDKMYWYQQDPGMELHLIHYSYGVNSTEKGDLSSESTVSRIRTEHFPLTLESARPSHTSQYLCASSEPTSGTEAFFGQGTRLTVV.

The J gene is TRBJ2-1, the V gene TRBV9; 10 bases are shared with TRBD1. The V gene end was trimmed by 6 bases and the J gene end by 0 bases; junction bases not matched to a gene: 6. The germline CDR1 and CDR2 sequences are SGDLS and YYNGEE. This CDR3 region has 16 residues. The CDR3 loop reads CASTSGQGISYNEQFF. The CDR3 region has the DNA TGTGCCAGCACATCGGGACAGGGGATCTCCTACAATGAGCAGTTCTTC.

This chain links TRBV5-1 with TRBJ2-3; 11 nucleotides align to TRBD2. Per the germline V gene, CDR1 is SGHRS and CDR2 is YFSETQ. The CDR3 length is 16 residues. The V segment lost 5 bases and the J segment 3 bases; nucleotides outside the gene matches: 8. This CDR3 reads CASSFTSGSRTDTQYF. The CDR3 DNA reads TGCGCCAGCAGTTTCACTAGCGGGAGTAGGACAGATACGCAGTATTTT.

V usage is TRBV27 and J usage is TRBJ1-1, with TRBD1 matching over 8 bases. V dropped 9 bases and J dropped 3; count of bases not matched to a gene: 6. Germline values: CDR1 MNHEY, CDR2 SMNVEV (reference sequence). This CDR3 is built from 13 residues. CDR3 bases: TGTGCCAGTACCGGACAGGGCGACACTGAAGCTTTCTTT. Translating it yields CASTGQGDTEAFF.

This chain connects TRBV29-1 to TRBJ2-5; 9 nucleotides agree with TRBD1. V shed 7 bases, J shed 4 bases, and the junction held 4 bases outside the gene matches. This CDR3 contains 12 residues. Germline V lookup: CDR1 SQVTM, CDR2 ANQGSEA. CDR3 in amino acids: CSAGQGSETQYF. CDR3 coding DNA: TGCAGCGCCGGACAGGGGTCAGAGACCCAGTACTTC.

The rearrangement links TRBV9 to TRBJ2-3, with D perhaps TRBD2 (7 bases). The CDR3 is 19 amino acids. Trimming removed 0 bases at V and 2 bases at J, with 22 bases between. CDR1 and CDR2 (germline): SGDLS, YYNGEE. CDR3 in DNA: TGTGCCAGCAGCGTAGCTACCGCATCCGGGGGGCTCTCCACAGATACGCAGTATTTT. As protein: CASSVATASGGLSTDTQYF.

This sequence joins TRBV7-8 and TRBJ1-5; D remains unclear. The CDR3 is 13 residues long. The V and J ends lost 2 bases and 2 bases respectively, with 4 bases between them. Germline V gives CDR1 SGHVS, CDR2 FQNEAQ. The chain's CDR3 is CASSLSRNQPQHF. DNA for the CDR3: TGTGCCAGCAGCTTAAGCCGCAATCAGCCCCAGCATTTT.

The chain couples TRBV10-3 to TRBJ2-3, with 13 bases aligning to TRBD2. With V trimmed by 8 bases and J by 3 bases, 5 bases remained unmatched. The CDR3 extends over 15 amino acids. The germline gives CDR1 ENHRY, CDR2 SYGVKD. CDR3: CAIGGLAGVTDTQYF. CDR3 sequence (DNA): TGTGCCATCGGCGGACTAGCGGGAGTGACAGATACGCAGTATTTT.

The chain recombines TRBV10-3 with TRBJ2-2, with a weak D call TRBD2 (6 bases). The CDR3 extends over 16 amino acids. CDR1 and CDR2 (germline): ENHRY, SYGVKD. V was clipped by 5 bases and J by 3 bases, with 16 bases between them. The CDR3 sequence is CAISPRDLKDTGELFF. CDR3 coding DNA: TGTGCCATCAGTCCCCGGGACTTGAAGGACACCGGGGAGCTGTTTTTT.

This chain connects TRBV19 to TRBJ2-7, with 12 bases aligning to TRBD2. The CDR3 extends over 14 amino acids. V was pared by 3 bases and J by 6 bases, with 3 bases of the junction left unmatched. CDR1 is LNHDA, CDR2 SQIVND, per germline (reference sequence). The CDR3 region has the DNA TGTGCCAGTAGTATGACTAGCGGGAGTGGCGAGCAGTACTTC. Protein sequence: CASSMTSGSGEQYF. Supplemented by reference TRBV19 and TRBJ2-7, the full variable domain reads DGGITQSPKYLFRKEGQNVTLSCEQNLNHDAMYWYRQDPGQGLRLIYYSQIVNDFQKGDIAEGYSVSREKKESFPLTVTSAQKNPTAFYLCASSMTSGSGEQYFGPGTRLTVT.

The CDR3 loop is CASSPFVGGPLEQFF. DNA for the CDR3: TGTGCCAGCAGCCCCTTCGTCGGAGGGCCACTTGAGCAGTTCTTC. This rearrangement joins TRBV9 to TRBJ2-1; perhaps TRBD2 as D (6 bases). With 4 bases removed from V and 9 bases from J, the gap between germline ends came to 20 bases. The CDR3 sequence is 15 residues long. The germline V gene encodes CDR1 SGDLS and CDR2 YYNGEE.